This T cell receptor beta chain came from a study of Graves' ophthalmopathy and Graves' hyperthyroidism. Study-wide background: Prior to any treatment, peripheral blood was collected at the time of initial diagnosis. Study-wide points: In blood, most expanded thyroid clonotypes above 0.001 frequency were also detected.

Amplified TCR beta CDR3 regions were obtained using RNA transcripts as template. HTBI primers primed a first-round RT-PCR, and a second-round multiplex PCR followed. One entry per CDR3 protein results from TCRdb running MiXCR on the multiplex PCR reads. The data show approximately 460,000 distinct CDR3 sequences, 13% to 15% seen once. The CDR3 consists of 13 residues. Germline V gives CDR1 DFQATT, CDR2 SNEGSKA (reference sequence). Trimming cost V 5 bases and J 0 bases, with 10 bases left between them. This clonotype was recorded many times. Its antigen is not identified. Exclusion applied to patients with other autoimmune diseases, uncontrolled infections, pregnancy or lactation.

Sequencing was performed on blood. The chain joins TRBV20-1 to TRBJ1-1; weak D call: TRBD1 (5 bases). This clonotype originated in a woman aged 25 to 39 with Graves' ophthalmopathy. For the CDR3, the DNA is TGCAGTGCTGGGGGGAGGGTGAACACTGAAGCTTTCTTT. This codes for CSAGGRVNTEAFF.